This T cell receptor (beta chain) is from a study of blood T cell repertoires in COVID-19. Study-level information: The United States, Italy and Spain provided the acute and convalescent COVID-19 samples. The cDNA or gDNA used as material had been derived from T cells, B-cell-depleted T cells, or PBMCs.

TCRdb's table, derived via immunoSEQ multiplex PCR, lists solely in-frame clones and lacks some. The sample holds a few hundred thousand clones, under 90% seen once. This clone was seen more than once but under ten times. Specimen: peripheral blood. The TCR sequence derives from a woman older than 75 with active or convalescent COVID-19.

The CDR3 sequence: CASMVRGWGNTIYF. The CDR3 nucleotides are TGTGCCAGCATGGTCCGGGGGTGGGGAAACACCATATATTTT. The rearrangement joins TRBV6-5 to TRBJ1-3; perhaps TRBD1 as D (5 bases). This CDR3 comprises 14 residues. Germline loops: CDR1 MNHEY, CDR2 SVGAGI. Trimming stripped 7 bases from V and 4 bases from J, with 14 bases between.